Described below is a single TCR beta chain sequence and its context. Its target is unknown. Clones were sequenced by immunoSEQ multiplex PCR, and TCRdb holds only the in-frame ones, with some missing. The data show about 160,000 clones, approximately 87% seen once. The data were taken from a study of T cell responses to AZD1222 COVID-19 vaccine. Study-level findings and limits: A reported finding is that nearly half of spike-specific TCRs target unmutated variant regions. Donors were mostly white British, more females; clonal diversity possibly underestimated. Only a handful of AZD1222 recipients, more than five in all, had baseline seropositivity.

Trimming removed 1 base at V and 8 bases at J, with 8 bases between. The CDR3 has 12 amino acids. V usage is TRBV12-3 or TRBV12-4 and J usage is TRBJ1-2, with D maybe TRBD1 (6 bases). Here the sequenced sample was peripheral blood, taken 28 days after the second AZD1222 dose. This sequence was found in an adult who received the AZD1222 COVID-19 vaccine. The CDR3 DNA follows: TGTGCCAGCAGTTTAGGGGACATCGGCTACACCTTC. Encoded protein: CASSLGDIGYTF.